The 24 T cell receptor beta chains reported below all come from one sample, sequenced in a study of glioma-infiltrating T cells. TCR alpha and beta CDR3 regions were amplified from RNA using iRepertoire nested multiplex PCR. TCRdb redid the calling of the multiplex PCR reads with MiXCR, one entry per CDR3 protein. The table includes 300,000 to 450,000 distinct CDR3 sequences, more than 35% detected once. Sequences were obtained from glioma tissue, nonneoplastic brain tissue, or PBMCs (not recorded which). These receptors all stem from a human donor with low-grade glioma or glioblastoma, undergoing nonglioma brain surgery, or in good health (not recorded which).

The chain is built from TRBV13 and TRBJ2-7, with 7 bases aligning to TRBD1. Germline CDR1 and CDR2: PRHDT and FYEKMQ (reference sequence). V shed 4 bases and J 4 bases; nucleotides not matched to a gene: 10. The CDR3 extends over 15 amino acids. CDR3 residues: CASSSDLGQSYEQYF. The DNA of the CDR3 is TGTGCCAGCAGCTCCGACCTGGGACAGTCTTACGAGCAGTACTTC.

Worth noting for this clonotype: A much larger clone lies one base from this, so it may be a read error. CDR3 nucleotides: TGTGCCAGCAGAAGGGCCCTTAATTCACCCCTCCACTTT. It specifies CASRRALNSPLHF. The chain employs TRBV28 and TRBJ1-6; D not certain. The V gene's germline CDR1 is MDHEN and CDR2 SYDVKM. The CDR3 is made up of 13 amino acids. Trimming shortened V by 6 bases and J by 6 bases, and 9 bases separated the two germline ends. Complete variable domain (other parts from reference TRBV28 and TRBJ1-6): DVKVTQSSRYLVKRTGEKVFLECVQDMDHENMFWYRQDPGLGLRLIYFSYDVKMKEKGDIPEGYSVSREKKERFSLILESASTNQTSMYLCASRRALNSPLHFGNGTRLTVT.

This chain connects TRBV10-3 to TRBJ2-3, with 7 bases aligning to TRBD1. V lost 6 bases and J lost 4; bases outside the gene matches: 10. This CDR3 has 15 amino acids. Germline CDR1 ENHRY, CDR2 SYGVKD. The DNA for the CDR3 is TGTGCCATCAGGCCCACGGACAGGACACCAGATACGCAGTATTTT. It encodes CAIRPTDRTPDTQYF.

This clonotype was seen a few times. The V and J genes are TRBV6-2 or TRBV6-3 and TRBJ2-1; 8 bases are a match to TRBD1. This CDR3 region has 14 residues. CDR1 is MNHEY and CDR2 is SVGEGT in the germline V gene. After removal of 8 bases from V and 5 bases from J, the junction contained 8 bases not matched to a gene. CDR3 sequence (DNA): TGTGCCAGCCGAGACAGGGGACCTAACAATGAGCAGTTCTTC. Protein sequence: CASRDRGPNNEQFF.

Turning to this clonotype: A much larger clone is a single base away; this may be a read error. The CDR3 spells CASINHRDRSYNEQFF. CDR3 bases: TGTGCCAGCATTAACCACCGGGACAGGTCCTACAATGAGCAGTTCTTC. The V call is TRBV28, the J call TRBJ2-1; the match to TRBD1 covers 8 bases. The CDR3 sequence is 16 residues long. V lost 7 bases to trimming and J lost 1 base; unmatched junction nucleotides: 9. CDR1 is MDHEN and CDR2 is SYDVKM in the germline V gene.

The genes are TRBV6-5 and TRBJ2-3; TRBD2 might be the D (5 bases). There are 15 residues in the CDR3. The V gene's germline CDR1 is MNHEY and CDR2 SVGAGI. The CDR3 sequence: CASVLLGGYTDTQYF. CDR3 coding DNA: TGTGCTAGCGTTCTCCTAGGCGGTTACACAGATACGCAGTATTTT.

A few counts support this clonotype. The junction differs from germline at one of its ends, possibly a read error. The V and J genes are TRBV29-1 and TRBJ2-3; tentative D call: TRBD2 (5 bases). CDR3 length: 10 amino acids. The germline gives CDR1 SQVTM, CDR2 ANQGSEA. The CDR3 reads CSVVSDTQYF. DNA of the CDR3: TGCAGCGTTGTTAGCGATACTCAGTATTTT.

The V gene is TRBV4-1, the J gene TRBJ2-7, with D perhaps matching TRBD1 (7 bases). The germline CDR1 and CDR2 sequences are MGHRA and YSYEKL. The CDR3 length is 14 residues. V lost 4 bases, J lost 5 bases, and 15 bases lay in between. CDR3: CASSPGVGGNEQYF. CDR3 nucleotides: TGCGCCAGCAGCCCGGGAGTAGGGGGCAACGAGCAGTACTTC.

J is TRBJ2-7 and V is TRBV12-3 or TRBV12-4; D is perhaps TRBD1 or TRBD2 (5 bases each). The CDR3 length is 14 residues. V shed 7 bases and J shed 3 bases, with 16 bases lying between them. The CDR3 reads CASTPGRRIYEQYF. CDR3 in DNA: TGTGCCAGCACGCCGGGACGTAGGATCTACGAGCAGTACTTC.

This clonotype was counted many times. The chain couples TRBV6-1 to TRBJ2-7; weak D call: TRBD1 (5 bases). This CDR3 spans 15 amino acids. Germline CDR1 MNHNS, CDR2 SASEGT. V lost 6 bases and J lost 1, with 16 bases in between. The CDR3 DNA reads TGTGCCAGCAGCCTCAGGGTTGCTGGGTCCTACGAGCAGTACTTC. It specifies CASSLRVAGSYEQYF.

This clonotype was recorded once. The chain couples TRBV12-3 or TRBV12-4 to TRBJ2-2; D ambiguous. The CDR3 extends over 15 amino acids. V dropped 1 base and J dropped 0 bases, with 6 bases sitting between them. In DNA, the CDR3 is TGTGCCAGCAGTTTAGACGGGTCGAACACCGGGGAGCTGTTTTTT. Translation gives CASSLDGSNTGELFF.

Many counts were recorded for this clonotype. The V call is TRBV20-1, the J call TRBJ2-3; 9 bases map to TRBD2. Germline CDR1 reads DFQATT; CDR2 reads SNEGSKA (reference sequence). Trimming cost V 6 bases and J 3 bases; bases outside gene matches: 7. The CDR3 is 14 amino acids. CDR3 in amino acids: CSARGLAYTDTQYF. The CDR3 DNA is TGCAGTGCGCGAGGACTAGCGTATACAGATACGCAGTATTTT.

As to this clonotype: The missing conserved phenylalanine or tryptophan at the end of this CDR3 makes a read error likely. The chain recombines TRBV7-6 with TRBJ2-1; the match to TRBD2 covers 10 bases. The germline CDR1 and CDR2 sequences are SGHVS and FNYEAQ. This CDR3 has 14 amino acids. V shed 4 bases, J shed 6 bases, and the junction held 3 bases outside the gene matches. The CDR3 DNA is TGTGCCAGCAGCTGGACTAGCGGAACCAATGAGCAGTTCCTC. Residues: CASSWTSGTNEQFL.

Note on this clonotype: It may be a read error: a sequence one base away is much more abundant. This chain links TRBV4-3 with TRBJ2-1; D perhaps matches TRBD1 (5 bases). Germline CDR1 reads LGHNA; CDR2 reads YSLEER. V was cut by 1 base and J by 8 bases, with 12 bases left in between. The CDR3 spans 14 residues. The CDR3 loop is CASSQGTRVDEQFF. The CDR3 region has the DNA TGCGCCAGCAGCCAAGGTACCAGGGTTGATGAGCAGTTCTTC.

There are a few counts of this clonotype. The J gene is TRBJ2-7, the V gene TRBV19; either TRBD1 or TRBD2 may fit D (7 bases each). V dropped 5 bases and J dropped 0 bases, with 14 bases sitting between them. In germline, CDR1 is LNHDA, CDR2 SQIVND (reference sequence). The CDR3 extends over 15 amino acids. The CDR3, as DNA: TGTGCCAGTAGTCCCCAGGGGGGGGGCTCCTACGAGCAGTACTTC. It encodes CASSPQGGGSYEQYF. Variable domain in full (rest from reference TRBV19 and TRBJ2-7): DGGITQSPKYLFRKEGQNVTLSCEQNLNHDAMYWYRQDPGQGLRLIYYSQIVNDFQKGDIAEGYSVSREKKESFPLTVTSAQKNPTAFYLCASSPQGGGSYEQYFGPGTRLTVT.

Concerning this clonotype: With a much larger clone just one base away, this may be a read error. The CDR3 DNA is TGCAGTGCTTCGGCCTCGCCGGGGGCAGATACGCAGTGTTTT. Translating it yields CSASASPGADTQCF. The chain carries TRBV20-1 and TRBJ2-3, with D perhaps matching TRBD1 or TRBD2 (6 bases each). Looked up from germline, CDR1 is DFQATT and CDR2 is SNEGSKA (reference sequence). This CDR3 is 14 amino acids long.

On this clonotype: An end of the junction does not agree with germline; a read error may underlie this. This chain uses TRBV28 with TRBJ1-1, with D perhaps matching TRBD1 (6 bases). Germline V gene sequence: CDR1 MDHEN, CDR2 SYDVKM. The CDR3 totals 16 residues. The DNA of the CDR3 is TGTGCCAGCAGTCCCCCGTGGGGGGGCCTAGACACTGGAGCTTTCTTT. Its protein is CASSPPWGGLDTGAFF.

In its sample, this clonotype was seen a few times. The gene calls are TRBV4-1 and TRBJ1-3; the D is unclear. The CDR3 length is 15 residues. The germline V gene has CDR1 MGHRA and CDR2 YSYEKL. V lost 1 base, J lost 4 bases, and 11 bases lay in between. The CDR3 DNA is TGCGCCAGCAGCCAAGGACTTCTTTTGGGAAACACCATATATTTT. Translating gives CASSQGLLLGNTIYF.

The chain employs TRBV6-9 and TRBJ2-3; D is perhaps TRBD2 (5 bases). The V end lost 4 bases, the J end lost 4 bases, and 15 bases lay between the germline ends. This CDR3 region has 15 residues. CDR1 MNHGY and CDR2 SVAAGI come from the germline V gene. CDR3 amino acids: CASSFARTFADTQYF. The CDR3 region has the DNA TGTGCCAGCAGTTTTGCCAGGACTTTCGCAGATACGCAGTATTTT.

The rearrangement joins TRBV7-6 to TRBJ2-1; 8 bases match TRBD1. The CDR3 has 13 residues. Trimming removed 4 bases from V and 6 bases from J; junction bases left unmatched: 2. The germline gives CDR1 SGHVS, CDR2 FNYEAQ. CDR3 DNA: TGTGCCAGCAGCTGGGGACAGGCCAATGAGCAGTTCTTC. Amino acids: CASSWGQANEQFF.

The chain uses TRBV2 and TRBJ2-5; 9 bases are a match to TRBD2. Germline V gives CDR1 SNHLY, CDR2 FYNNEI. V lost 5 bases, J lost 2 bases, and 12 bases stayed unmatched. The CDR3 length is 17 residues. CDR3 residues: CASSPGGSGSEQETQYF. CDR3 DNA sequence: TGTGCCAGCAGTCCAGGCGGTAGCGGGAGTGAGCAAGAGACCCAGTACTTC.

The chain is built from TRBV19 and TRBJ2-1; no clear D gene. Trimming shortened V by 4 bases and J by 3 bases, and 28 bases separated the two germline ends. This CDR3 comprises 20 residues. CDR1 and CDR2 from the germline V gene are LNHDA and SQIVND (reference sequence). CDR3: CASSTNPTRALSPFYNEQFF. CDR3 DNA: TGTGCCAGTAGTACAAATCCCACCCGGGCTCTCAGTCCCTTCTACAATGAGCAGTTCTTC. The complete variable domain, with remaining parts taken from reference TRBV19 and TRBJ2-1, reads DGGITQSPKYLFRKEGQNVTLSCEQNLNHDAMYWYRQDPGQGLRLIYYSQIVNDFQKGDIAEGYSVSREKKESFPLTVTSAQKNPTAFYLCASSTNPTRALSPFYNEQFFGPGTRLTVL.

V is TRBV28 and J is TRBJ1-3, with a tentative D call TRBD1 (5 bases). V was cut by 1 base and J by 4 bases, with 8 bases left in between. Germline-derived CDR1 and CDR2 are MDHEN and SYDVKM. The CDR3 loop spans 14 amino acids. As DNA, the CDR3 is TGTGCCAGCAGTTTATTGGCAGGGGGAAACACCATATATTTT. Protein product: CASSLLAGGNTIYF.

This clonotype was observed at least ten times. The CDR3 DNA is TGTGCCAGCAGTTACTCGGTGCTAGCGGATCCTAGCTCCTACAATGAGCAGTTCTTC. It yields the protein CASSYSVLADPSSYNEQFF. The J gene is TRBJ2-1, the V gene TRBV6-6; TRBD2 aligns across 7 bases. Germline CDR1 and CDR2: MNHNY and SVGAGI (reference sequence). The CDR3 is made up of 19 amino acids. Trimming removed 0 bases from V and 0 bases from J; junction bases left unmatched: 11.